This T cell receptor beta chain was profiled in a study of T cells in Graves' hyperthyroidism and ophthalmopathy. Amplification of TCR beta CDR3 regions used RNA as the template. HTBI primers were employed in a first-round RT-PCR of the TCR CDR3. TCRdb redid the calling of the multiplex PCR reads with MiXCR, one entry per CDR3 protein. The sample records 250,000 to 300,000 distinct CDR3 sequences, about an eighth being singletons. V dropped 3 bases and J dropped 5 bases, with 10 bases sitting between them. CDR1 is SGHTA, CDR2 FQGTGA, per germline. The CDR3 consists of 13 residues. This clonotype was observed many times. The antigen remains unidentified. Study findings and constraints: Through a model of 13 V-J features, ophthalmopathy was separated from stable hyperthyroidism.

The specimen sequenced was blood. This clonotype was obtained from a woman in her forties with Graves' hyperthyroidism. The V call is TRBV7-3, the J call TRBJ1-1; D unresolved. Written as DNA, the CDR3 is TGTGCCAGCAGCTTGCGAGGGTGGACTGAAGCTTTCTTT. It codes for CASSLRGWTEAFF. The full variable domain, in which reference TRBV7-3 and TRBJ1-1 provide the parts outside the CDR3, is GAGVSQTPSNKVTEKGKYVELRCDPISGHTALYWYRQSLGQGPEFLIYFQGTGAADDSGLPNDRFFAVRPEGSVSTLKIQRTERGDSAVYLCASSLRGWTEAFFGQGTRLTVV.